These 28 T cell receptor beta chains were sequenced from one sample in a study of blood T cells in healthy people across ages. Next came a second PCR, run for roughly 7 to 12 cycles, which used a sample-barcoded 5' primer along with a J-beta primer mix. Via MiXCR, TCRdb re-called the 5' RACE reads, giving one row per CDR3 protein. Of around 780,000 distinct CDR3 sequences in the sample, 56% were seen once. Sequencing used blood. These receptors came from a man aged 40-49 years in good health.

This clonotype was counted a few times. V gene TRBV6-6 combines with J gene TRBJ2-6; 9 bases line up with TRBD2. In germline, CDR1 is MNHNY, CDR2 SVGAGI (reference sequence). The J segment lost 1 base and the V segment lost 5 bases, leaving 6 bases of the junction unmatched. This CDR3 region has 17 residues. The CDR3 bases are TGTGCCAGCAGTCCGGGACTAGCCCAATCTGGGGCCAACGTCCTGACTTTC. Its translation: CASSPGLAQSGANVLTF.

The chain joins TRBV24-1 to TRBJ2-2; D gene ambiguous. Trimming left V 1 base short and J 5 bases short, with 7 bases between. Germline V CDR1 and CDR2: KGHDR, SFDVKD. The CDR3 loop spans 14 amino acids. The CDR3 spells CATSDFRETGELFF. The DNA of the CDR3 is TGTGCCACCAGTGATTTCCGAGAGACCGGGGAGCTGTTTTTT.

This clonotype was recorded a few times. The genes are TRBV29-1 and TRBJ1-2, with no clear D. The length of the CDR3 is 12 residues. V shed 4 bases and J shed 5 bases, with 11 bases lying between them. Germline assignment: CDR1 SQVTM and CDR2 ANQGSEA. CDR3 loop: CSVGREGYGYTF. The CDR3 DNA reads TGCAGCGTTGGAAGGGAAGGATATGGCTACACCTTC. Drawing the rest from reference TRBV29-1 and TRBJ1-2, the complete variable domain is SAVISQKPSRDICQRGTSLTIQCQVDSQVTMMFWYRQQPGQSLTLIATANQGSEATYESGFVIDKFPISRPNLTFSTLTVSNMSPEDSSIYLCSVGREGYGYTFGSGTRLTVV.

A remark on this clonotype: The junction differs from germline at one of its ends, possibly a read error. This chain connects TRBV12-3 or TRBV12-4 to TRBJ2-5, with TRBD2 matching 9 bases. This CDR3 region has 16 residues. CDR3 DNA sequence: TGCGCCAGCAGTCAAATAGCGGGAGTGGTTTCCAATGAGCAGTACTTC. Translating gives CASSQIAGVVSNEQYF.

The V and J genes are TRBV6-6 and TRBJ2-7; D may be TRBD2 (6 bases). This CDR3 is built from 16 residues. With 5 bases removed from V and 2 bases from J, the gap between germline ends came to 19 bases. Germline V gene data show CDR1 as MNHNY and CDR2 as SVGAGI (reference sequence). CDR3 loop: CASSPAREAGTYEQYF. The CDR3 DNA reads TGTGCCAGCAGTCCCGCACGTGAGGCGGGAACCTACGAGCAGTACTTC.

A remark on this clonotype: A read error may be the cause here, since a much bigger clone is one base away. The genes are TRBV9 and TRBJ2-5, with 10 bases that match TRBD2. Unmatched junction bases numbered 13, after V lost 4 bases and J lost 1 base. The V gene's germline CDR1 is SGDLS and CDR2 YYNGEE. This CDR3 has 18 amino acids. CDR3 region: CASSTAPSLAGVQETQYF. The CDR3 DNA reads TGTGCCAGCAGCACGGCCCCGTCCCTAGCGGGGGTCCAAGAGACCCAGTACTTC.

The chain couples TRBV20-1 to TRBJ2-7; possibly TRBD1 for D (6 bases). V was pared by 0 bases and J by 0 bases, with 12 bases between. The germline CDR1 and CDR2 sequences are DFQATT and SNEGSKA (reference sequence). The CDR3 is 15 residues long. Here the CDR3 DNA reads TGCAGTGCTAGAGATCTAAGGGGGACCTCCTACGAGCAGTACTTC. Its protein is CSARDLRGTSYEQYF.

This clonotype has more than one count but fewer than ten. This chain links TRBV11-1 with TRBJ2-1, with 9 bases fitting TRBD1. Germline loops: CDR1 SGHAT, CDR2 FQDESV (reference sequence). J gave up 9 bases and V 5 bases, and 17 bases lay outside the gene matches. The length of the CDR3 is 17 residues. CDR3: CASSTNLPGQGRGEQFF. The CDR3 DNA reads as TGTGCCAGCAGCACAAACCTCCCGGGACAGGGACGGGGTGAGCAGTTCTTC. The whole variable domain, remainder taken from reference TRBV11-1 and TRBJ2-1, is EAEVAQSPRYKITEKSQAVAFWCDPISGHATLYWYRQILGQGPELLVQFQDESVVDDSQLPKDRFSAERLKGVDSTLKIQPAELGDSAMYLCASSTNLPGQGRGEQFFGPGTRLTVL.

The CDR3 is CASSNPGLASEETQYF. CDR3 sequence (DNA): TGTGCCAGCAGCAACCCGGGACTAGCGTCGGAAGAGACCCAGTACTTC. J is TRBJ2-7 and V is TRBV11-1; the match to TRBD2 covers 10 bases. With the DNA end fitting TRBJ2-5 better, the J assignment may be wrong. Germline CDR1 and CDR2: SGHAT and FQDESV (reference sequence). This CDR3 comprises 16 residues.

The chain joins TRBV20-1 to TRBJ2-4; D possibly corresponds to TRBD1 (5 bases). With the DNA end fitting TRBJ2-5 better, the J assignment may be wrong. Per the germline V gene, CDR1 is DFQATT and CDR2 is SNEGSKA (reference sequence). The CDR3 length is 15 residues. This chain's CDR3 is CSAPRADTHEETQYF. CDR3 coding DNA: TGCAGTGCCCCTAGGGCGGACACACATGAAGAGACCCAGTACTTC.

The gene calls are TRBV5-1 and TRBJ1-5, with D possibly matching TRBD1 (5 bases). With 2 bases removed from V and 3 bases from J, the gap between germline ends came to 15 bases. Germline loops: CDR1 SGHRS, CDR2 YFSETQ. The CDR3 spans 16 residues. CDR3 nucleotide sequence: TGCGCCAGCAGCTTAGGTGCCGGGGGGACCAATCAGCCCCAGCATTTT. Its protein product is CASSLGAGGTNQPQHF.

In DNA, the CDR3 is TGTGCCAGCAGCTTCGGGGTGGGCCCGAACACTGAAGCTTTCTTT. Translating it yields CASSFGVGPNTEAFF. The chain carries TRBV5-6 and TRBJ1-1; unclear D gene. The ends were cut back, 2 bases at V and 1 base at J, with 12 bases in the middle. The CDR3 consists of 15 residues. The V gene's germline CDR1 is SGHDT and CDR2 YYEEEE.

The V and J genes are TRBV5-1 and TRBJ2-1, with D perhaps TRBD2 (7 bases). Germline lookup yields CDR1 SGHRS and CDR2 YFSETQ. V was pared by 0 bases and J by 2 bases, with 12 bases between. The CDR3 contains 16 residues. The CDR3 DNA reads TGCGCCAGCAGCTTGGCCTGGGGGGGCGCCTACAATGAGCAGTTCTTC. Its protein is CASSLAWGGAYNEQFF.

In its sample, this clonotype was seen a few times. This chain connects TRBV7-9 to TRBJ2-1, with 12 bases that match TRBD1. Germline CDR1 and CDR2: SEHNR and FQNEAQ (reference sequence). V trimming: 4 bases; J trimming: 5 bases; junction bases outside the gene matches: 3. This CDR3 comprises 15 residues. CDR3 DNA: TGTGCCAGCAGCTACCGGGACAGGGGGCACAATGAGCAGTTCTTC. Encoded protein: CASSYRDRGHNEQFF.

This chain connects TRBV20-1 to TRBJ2-7, with D uncertain. The CDR3 spans 8 residues. Germline V gene data show CDR1 as DFQATT and CDR2 as SNEGSKA (reference sequence). CDR3 sequence (DNA): TGCACTACGGTGGGCCAGTACTTC. Its translation is CTTVGQYF.

The chain employs TRBV28 and TRBJ2-1, with TRBD1 identical over 8 bases. Germline trimming cut 3 bases from V and 4 bases from J; bases unmatched to any gene: 5. CDR3 length equals 15 residues. Germline V lookup: CDR1 MDHEN, CDR2 SYDVKM. The CDR3 reads CASSLDRVPYNEQFF. Here the CDR3 DNA reads TGTGCCAGCAGTTTGGACAGGGTTCCGTACAATGAGCAGTTCTTC.

In its sample, this clonotype was seen once. Sequence at one end of the junction differs from germline and may be a read error. The chain recombines TRBV12-3 or TRBV12-4 with TRBJ1-2; the match to TRBD1 covers 8 bases. CDR3 length equals 14 residues. This chain's CDR3 is CASSRQGNSYDYTF. The CDR3 DNA sequence: TGTGCCAGCAGTAGACAGGGGAACTCCTATGACTACACCTTC.

The chain combines TRBV10-3 with TRBJ2-1, with D possibly being TRBD1 or TRBD2 (6 bases each). Trimming pared 10 bases from V and 6 bases from J, leaving 16 bases between. The germline V gene encodes CDR1 ENHRY and CDR2 SYGVKD. The CDR3 contains 13 residues. CDR3 DNA: TGTGCCACGGGGGTAGGGGACACCAATGAGCAGTTCTTC. Its translation: CATGVGDTNEQFF.

This clonotype was counted a few times. Here the CDR3 reads CSARVHMLLNSKTEAFF. DNA for the CDR3: TGCAGTGCTAGAGTCCATATGCTACTCAATTCAAAGACTGAAGCTTTCTTT. The chain couples TRBV20-1 to TRBJ1-1; no firm D call. The germline V gene has CDR1 DFQATT and CDR2 SNEGSKA (reference sequence). The V gene lost 1 base and the J gene lost 5 bases, with 23 bases spanning the gap. The CDR3 sequence is 17 residues long.

This clonotype was counted a few times. This chain connects TRBV3-1 to TRBJ2-3; D may be TRBD1 or TRBD2 (5 bases each). With 10 bases removed from V and 4 bases from J, the gap between germline ends came to 21 bases. Germline V CDR1 and CDR2: LGHDT, YNNKEL (reference sequence). CDR3 length: 15 amino acids. The CDR3 DNA sequence: TGTGCCATGATCCCCCGGGACCCACGGGCAGATACGCAGTATTTT. Residues: CAMIPRDPRADTQYF.

The chain employs TRBV6-1 and TRBJ2-5, with 7 bases identical to TRBD1. Germline-derived CDR1 and CDR2 are MNHNS and SASEGT. The CDR3 is 16 amino acids. V gave up 2 bases and J gave up 5 bases; unmatched junction bases: 11. The CDR3 nucleotides are TGTGCCAGCAGTGAATCGGTGACAGGGAGAGGGGAGACCCAGTACTTC. This codes for CASSESVTGRGETQYF.

The chain carries TRBV27 and TRBJ2-7, with D possibly being TRBD1 or TRBD2 (5 bases each). Trimming took off 7 bases at V and 1 base at J, with 14 bases between the two ends. The CDR3 has 14 amino acids. Germline V gene lookup returns CDR1 MNHEY and CDR2 SMNVEV (reference sequence). CDR3 protein: CASTPGDASYEQYF. The CDR3 DNA reads TGTGCCAGCACTCCCGGGGACGCTTCCTACGAGCAGTACTTC.

The chain links TRBV12-3 or TRBV12-4 to TRBJ1-1; TRBD1 might be the D (6 bases). Deletions cut 5 bases from V and 3 bases from J, with 16 bases between. The CDR3 runs 15 residues. As DNA, the CDR3 is TGTGCCAGCAGTCCCCGAGCAGGGGCGGACACTGAAGCTTTCTTT. This encodes CASSPRAGADTEAFF.

This clonotype was detected a few times. The rearrangement links TRBV27 to TRBJ2-6, with TRBD2 matching 7 bases. Germline CDR1 MNHEY, CDR2 SMNVEV (reference sequence). Trimming at V came to 8 bases and at J to 0 bases, leaving 10 bases not matched to a gene. The CDR3 consists of 17 residues. The CDR3 sequence: CASRPWEGPSGANVLTF. CDR3 nucleotide sequence: TGTGCCAGCCGCCCATGGGAGGGGCCCTCTGGGGCCAACGTCCTGACTTTC.

The CDR3 sequence: CASARTGTGVQETQYF. The CDR3 DNA sequence: TGTGCCAGCGCTCGAACCGGGACAGGGGTCCAAGAGACCCAGTACTTC. This chain links TRBV25-1 with TRBJ2-5, with 10 nucleotides matching TRBD1. After removal of 8 bases from V and 1 base from J, the junction contained 10 bases not matched to a gene. Germline V gene data show CDR1 as MGHDK and CDR2 as SYGVNS. The CDR3 covers 16 residues. Filled out from reference TRBV25-1 and TRBJ2-5, the complete variable domain reads EADIYQTPRYLVIGTGKKITLECSQTMGHDKMYWYQQDPGMELHLIHYSYGVNSTEKGDLSSESTVSRIRTEHFPLTLESARPSHTSQYLCASARTGTGVQETQYFGPGTRLLVL.

This chain links TRBV6-2 or TRBV6-3 with TRBJ2-7, with 8 nucleotides matching TRBD2. Germline V gene sequence: CDR1 MNHEY, CDR2 SVGEGT. There are 15 residues in the CDR3. J lost 2 bases, V lost 5 bases, and 8 bases had no gene match. The CDR3 sequence: CASSEGGRPPYEQYF. The CDR3 DNA sequence: TGTGCCAGCAGTGAGGGCGGGAGGCCCCCCTACGAGCAGTACTTC.

This clonotype occurred a few times. The genes are TRBV3-1 and TRBJ1-2, with D possibly being TRBD1 (5 bases). The V end was cut by 6 bases, the J end by 8 bases, with 13 bases between. This CDR3 has 12 residues. Germline CDR1 is LGHDT and CDR2 is YNNKEL (reference sequence). CDR3 residues: CASRVGVSGYTF. Written as DNA, the CDR3 is TGTGCCAGCAGGGTGGGGGTTTCGGGCTACACCTTC.

The gene calls are TRBV29-1 and TRBJ2-1, with 7 bases identical to TRBD2. From germline, CDR1 is SQVTM and CDR2 ANQGSEA. The CDR3 extends over 15 amino acids. In nucleotides, the CDR3 is TGCGGCGCTGGGGTGCGGGAGAGGTCCTACAATGAGCAGTTCTTC. It specifies CGAGVRERSYNEQFF.